This T cell receptor beta chain emerged from a study of cytomegalovirus exposure and HLA in healthy donors. As for the study in general: Out of roughly 170 million T cells, an earlier analysis found more than 95 million unique TCR beta sequences in total. Early on, a data release was issued that held roughly 86 million unique TCRs from HLA-typed donors.

PCR primers comprised 60 Vbeta and 13 Jbeta primers. Using immunoSEQ multiplex PCR, the repertoire was profiled, and TCRdb retains in-frame clones only, with some absent. The sample holds just over 150,000 clones; under 85% are singletons and the top ten take 1.3% to 1.5%. Germline values: CDR1 SGHRS, CDR2 YFSETQ. This CDR3 has 13 residues. Trimming cost V 0 bases and J 8 bases, with 11 bases left between them. Whole-study findings and limits: Highest at DRB1 and lowest at HLA-C, TCR association rates differed among HLA loci in a later analysis.

As concerns this clone: Its specificity is not known.

This chain connects TRBV5-1 to TRBJ1-2; D unresolved. The sample comprised PBMCs. This TCR came from a woman aged 30 to 39 in good health and CMV-seronegative. CDR3 loop: CASSLEAPEGYTF. The CDR3 nucleotides read TGCGCCAGCAGCTTGGAGGCCCCGGAGGGCTACACCTTC.